This TCR beta chain is drawn from a study of CD8 T cells in ankylosing spondylitis. The CDR3 covers 11 residues. Germline lookup yields CDR1 SQVTM and CDR2 ANQGSEA. Worth noting for this clonotype: Its specificity is not known.

Study outcomes and limitations: What seemed typical of ankylosing spondylitis blood was a TCR beta motif built from about 8 highly homologous variants.

MiXCR, run by TCRdb on the 5' RACE reads, gives a single entry per CDR3 protein. The table includes 300,000 to 350,000 distinct CDR3 sequences, roughly 14% detected once. The sequencing input was blood, either unsorted or a sorted T cell fraction (not recorded which). The rearrangement uses TRBV29-1 and TRBJ1-2; D unresolved. The clonotype was recovered from a male donor with ankylosing spondylitis or in good health (not recorded which). CDR3 nucleotides: TGCAGTGCCGGGTCGGACTATGGCTACACCTTC. It yields the protein CSAGSDYGYTF. Filled out from reference TRBV29-1 and TRBJ1-2, the complete variable domain reads SAVISQKPSRDICQRGTSLTIQCQVDSQVTMMFWYRQQPGQSLTLIATANQGSEATYESGFVIDKFPISRPNLTFSTLTVSNMSPEDSSIYLCSAGSDYGYTFGSGTRLTVV.